One sample yielded the 18 T cell receptor beta chains listed below, sequenced in a study of blood T cell repertoires in COVID-19. Clones were read by immunoSEQ multiplex PCR, and TCRdb kept only the in-frame ones, dropping some. The sample includes roughly 200,000 clones, more than 80% seen only once; the top ten take less than 4.5%. Sequenced sample: PBMCs or T cells enriched from blood (not recorded which). The receptors here all came from a woman in her thirties or forties with acute COVID-19.

The chain couples TRBV9 to TRBJ2-2; D is ambiguous. CDR1 is SGDLS and CDR2 is YYNGEE in the germline V gene. This CDR3 region has 15 residues. The V end lost 0 bases, the J end lost 4 bases, and 10 bases lay between the germline ends. The CDR3 nucleotides are TGTGCCAGCAGCGTAGCGGCAGCGCTCACCGGGGAGCTGTTTTTT. Its translation: CASSVAAALTGELFF.

The rearrangement links TRBV20-1 to TRBJ1-3; D uncertain. The CDR3 spans 15 residues. Germline V CDR1 and CDR2: DFQATT, SNEGSKA (reference sequence). The V and J ends lost 3 bases and 2 bases respectively, with 14 bases between them. The CDR3 DNA reads as TGCAGTGCTAGTGACCGGAGGATGCCTGGAAACACCATATATTTT. This gives the protein CSASDRRMPGNTIYF.

The V call is TRBV6-5, the J call TRBJ1-1; D is uncertain. Trimming removed 8 bases at V and 1 base at J, with 11 bases between. The CDR3 is made up of 13 amino acids. CDR1 and CDR2 from the germline V gene are MNHEY and SVGAGI. CDR3 sequence reads: CASGLEGNTEAFF. CDR3 in DNA: TGTGCCAGCGGATTAGAGGGGAACACTGAAGCTTTCTTT.

The chain joins TRBV3-1 (or the pseudogene TRBV3-2) to TRBJ1-2; 7 bases agree with TRBD1. Germline CDR1 and CDR2: LGHDT and YNNKEL (reference sequence). The CDR3 is made up of 16 amino acids. Trimming removed 4 bases from V and 2 bases from J; junction bases left unmatched: 10. The CDR3 here is CASSRDSTGRNYGYTF. The DNA for the CDR3 is TGTGCCAGCAGCCGGGATTCGACAGGGAGGAACTATGGCTACACCTTC.

This sequence joins TRBV12-3 or TRBV12-4 and TRBJ2-5; D is possibly TRBD1 (6 bases). This CDR3 contains 13 residues. V gave up 6 bases and J gave up 0 bases, with 8 bases separating them. CDR3 sequence (DNA): TGTGCCAGCAGGACAGGAAACCAAGAGACCCAGTACTTC. Translation gives CASRTGNQETQYF.

In its sample, this clone was seen once. V and J are TRBV2 and TRBJ1-2, with 7 positions matching TRBD1. V shed 8 bases, J shed 4 bases, and the junction held 16 bases outside the gene matches. Germline values: CDR1 SNHLY, CDR2 FYNNEI. The CDR3 sequence is 16 residues long. The CDR3 loop is CASGYSSTGDVYGYTF. CDR3 bases: TGTGCCAGCGGCTACTCCTCAACAGGGGACGTCTATGGCTACACCTTC.

J is TRBJ2-3 and V is TRBV28; D may be TRBD2 (7 bases). CDR1 and CDR2 from the germline V gene are MDHEN and SYDVKM. The CDR3 consists of 15 residues. Trimming removed 3 bases from V and 2 bases from J, with 12 bases in between. The CDR3 nucleotides are TGTGCCAGCAGTTTTAACGGGGGGCCCACAGATACGCAGTATTTT. Translated: CASSFNGGPTDTQYF.

The rearrangement uses TRBV7-6 and TRBJ2-5, with a tentative D call TRBD1 (5 bases). The CDR3 spans 14 residues. The ends were cut back, 7 bases at V and 2 bases at J, with 14 bases in the middle. The germline V gene has CDR1 SGHVS and CDR2 FNYEAQ. CDR3 nucleotide sequence: TGTGCCAGCACCCTTTCTAGGGGTCAAGAGACCCAGTACTTC. It specifies CASTLSRGQETQYF.

The chain uses TRBV13 and TRBJ1-6; perhaps TRBD1 as D (6 bases). The V gene lost 6 bases and the J gene lost 0 bases, with 27 bases spanning the gap. Germline assignment: CDR1 PRHDT and CDR2 FYEKMQ (reference sequence). The CDR3 totals 21 residues. CDR3 sequence (DNA): TGTGCCAGCAGACAAGCCGCCCGGACAGCGCAAACAAGCTCCTATAATTCACCCCTCCACTTT. It is translated as CASRQAARTAQTSSYNSPLHF.

The chain uses TRBV5-1 and TRBJ1-3; D is perhaps TRBD1 (6 bases). CDR3 length: 15 residues. The germline V gene has CDR1 SGHRS and CDR2 YFSETQ. Trimming stripped 1 base from V and 2 bases from J, with 10 bases between. DNA of the CDR3: TGCGCCAGCAGCTTGACTACAGGGACTGGAAACACCATATATTTT. This encodes CASSLTTGTGNTIYF.

V and J are TRBV6-5 and TRBJ2-5; D not resolved. The germline CDR1 and CDR2 sequences are MNHEY and SVGAGI. The CDR3 is 13 amino acids. V was shortened by 7 bases and J by 5 bases, with 14 bases between the two germline ends. The CDR3 DNA sequence: TGTGCCAGCAACCAAAGGCAGGCGGAGACCCAGTACTTC. Translated, it gives CASNQRQAETQYF.

The chain has TRBV7-8 and TRBJ1-5; 10 bases fit TRBD1. The CDR3 is 15 amino acids. V was clipped by 5 bases and J by 6 bases; unmatched bases: 7. Germline CDR1 reads SGHVS; CDR2 reads FQNEAQ. The CDR3 spells CASSTWTGGGQPQHF. For the CDR3, the DNA is TGTGCCAGCAGCACCTGGACAGGGGGGGGTCAGCCCCAGCATTTT.

The chain combines TRBV3-1 (or the pseudogene TRBV3-2) with TRBJ1-1; no reliable D call. Germline lookup yields CDR1 LGHDT and CDR2 YNNKEL (reference sequence). This CDR3 comprises 14 residues. Trimming stripped 2 bases from V and 4 bases from J, with 11 bases between. The CDR3 coding sequence is TGTGCCAGCAGCCAAAAAATATCAGGCACTGAAGCTTTCTTT. Its translation is CASSQKISGTEAFF.

The chain uses TRBV2 and TRBJ1-2; 8 positions match TRBD1. Germline V gene lookup returns CDR1 SNHLY and CDR2 FYNNEI. Losses at the gene ends were 3 bases for V and 4 bases for J; bases not matched to a gene: 4. The CDR3 contains 14 residues. The CDR3 nucleotides are TGTGCCAGCAGTGAGTCAGGGGGCCTCTATGGCTACACCTTC. This sequence encodes CASSESGGLYGYTF.

V usage is TRBV9 and J usage is TRBJ1-3, with D possibly matching TRBD1 (6 bases). The germline V and J ends were trimmed by 4 bases and 4 bases, with 15 bases remaining between them. The CDR3 extends over 15 amino acids. Per germline, CDR1 SGDLS and CDR2 YYNGEE. The CDR3 bases are TGTGCCAGCAGCCCGGACAGCGGCTTCGGAAACACCATATATTTT. It codes for CASSPDSGFGNTIYF.

This clone showed up just a few times. This chain joins TRBV7-3 and TRBJ2-3, with 8 positions matching TRBD2. V trimming: 3 bases; J trimming: 2 bases; junction bases outside the gene matches: 4. This CDR3 region has 15 residues. Germline V gene sequence: CDR1 SGHTA, CDR2 FQGTGA. The CDR3 bases are TGTGCCAGCAGCTTTGACGGGGGGGCCACAGATACGCAGTATTTT. It specifies CASSFDGGATDTQYF.

V usage is TRBV5-8 and J usage is TRBJ1-2; no clear D. Trimming pared 2 bases from V and 1 base from J, leaving 9 bases between. In germline, CDR1 is SGHTS, CDR2 YDEGEE. This CDR3 is 14 amino acids long. DNA of the CDR3: TGTGCCAGCAGCTTAGAGGGCTATAACTATGGCTACACCTTC. Its protein is CASSLEGYNYGYTF. The full variable domain, completed using reference TRBV5-8 and TRBJ1-2, is EAGVTQSPTHLIKTRGQQATLRCSPISGHTSVYWYQQALGLGLQFLLWYDEGEERNRGNFPPRFSGRQFPNYSSELNVNALELEDSALYLCASSLEGYNYGYTFGSGTRLTVV.

The V call is TRBV4-2, the J call TRBJ1-4; TRBD1 agrees at 9 bases. This CDR3 is built from 16 residues. In germline, CDR1 is LGHNA, CDR2 YNFKEQ. V shed 7 bases, J shed 5 bases, and the junction held 11 bases outside the gene matches. The CDR3 sequence: CASNHIGTGKNEKLFF. The DNA for the CDR3 is TGTGCCAGCAACCACATTGGGACAGGGAAGAATGAAAAACTGTTTTTT.